A single sample gave rise to the 20 T cell receptor beta chains below, sequenced in a study of T cell responses to AZD1222 COVID-19 vaccine (TCRdb year 2021). What the time point label conveys for this sample: about 28 days (+/-7) after the second vaccine dose. Library preparation employed the immunoSEQ multiplex PCR assay. TCRdb re-hosts the immuneACCESS table, in-frame sequences only. Its copies lack some clones; in the studies checked, an unresolved V gene accounts for under half of them, and the cause for the rest is not known. The sample profile shows some 110,000 clones; around 90% of them were found once. The biggest ten clones account for about 3.3% of the sample. The sample here was peripheral blood, taken 28 days after the second AZD1222 dose. All receptors derive from an adult who received the AZD1222 COVID-19 vaccine.

This clone was found many times. The gene calls are TRBV6-4 and TRBJ1-2; D might be TRBD1 (5 bases). Deletions cut 3 bases from V and 5 bases from J, with 10 bases between. Germline V CDR1 and CDR2: MRHNA, SNTAGT. This CDR3 comprises 13 residues. CDR3 sequence: CASSEGENYGYTF. In DNA form, the CDR3 reads TGTGCCAGCAGTGAAGGGGAGAATTATGGCTACACCTTC.

This rearrangement joins TRBV3-1 (or the pseudogene TRBV3-2) to TRBJ1-3; D ambiguous. The germline gives CDR1 LGHDT, CDR2 YNNKEL (reference sequence). Trimming took 4 bases from V and 3 from J, leaving 16 bases between them. The CDR3 consists of 16 residues. The CDR3 region is CASSPYSTGIGNTIYF. CDR3 sequence (DNA): TGTGCCAGCAGCCCCTATTCGACGGGGATTGGAAACACCATATATTTT.

The CDR3 nucleotides read TGTGCCAGCAGCAACACAGGGCCGAATGAAAAACTGTTTTTT. It translates to CASSNTGPNEKLFF. The chain has TRBV6-2 or TRBV6-3 and TRBJ1-4, with D perhaps matching TRBD1 (6 bases). V gave up 6 bases and J gave up 5 bases, with 13 bases separating them. There are 14 residues in the CDR3. In germline, CDR1 is MNHEY, CDR2 SVGEGT.

The V call is TRBV7-6, the J call TRBJ2-7; TRBD1 aligns across 12 bases. The CDR3 has 18 residues. V gave up 1 base and J gave up 3 bases; unmatched junction bases: 10. Germline assignment: CDR1 SGHVS and CDR2 FNYEAQ. Written as DNA, the CDR3 is TGTGCCAGCAGCTTAGGTGTGGGACAGGGGGCCTCAATCTACGAGCAGTACTTC. Protein: CASSLGVGQGASIYEQYF.

This chain links TRBV10-3 with TRBJ1-6; D is unresolved. Germline CDR1 is ENHRY and CDR2 is SYGVKD. The V end lost 5 bases, the J end lost 8 bases, and 16 bases lay between the germline ends. The CDR3 is 15 amino acids. The CDR3 DNA is TGTGCCATCAGTAGTCCGGGAAGCCTAGATTCACCCCTCCACTTT. This translates into CAISSPGSLDSPLHF.

The rearrangement uses TRBV7-8 and TRBJ1-2, with D unclear. Germline assignment: CDR1 SGHVS and CDR2 FQNEAQ. The CDR3 runs to 14 residues. V was cut by 5 bases and J by 2 bases, with 12 bases left in between. CDR3 sequence (DNA): TGTGCCAGCAGCCCAATGAGGGTCAACTATGGCTACACCTTC. It translates to CASSPMRVNYGYTF.

This clone was seen only once. This chain links TRBV19 with TRBJ2-5, with D possibly being TRBD1 (5 bases). Germline loops: CDR1 LNHDA, CDR2 SQIVND (reference sequence). Trimming stripped 7 bases from V and 1 base from J, with 10 bases between. The CDR3 contains 13 residues. This CDR3 reads CASNNRPQETQYF. Here the CDR3 DNA reads TGTGCCAGTAATAACAGGCCCCAAGAGACCCAGTACTTC.

V gene TRBV12-3 or TRBV12-4 combines with J gene TRBJ1-2, with D tentatively TRBD1 (6 bases). The CDR3 has 13 residues. V gave up 3 bases and J gave up 6 bases, with 11 bases separating them. CDR3 coding DNA: TGTGCCAGCAGTTTCACAGGGAGGGATGGCTACACCTTC. It encodes CASSFTGRDGYTF.

The gene calls are TRBV7-9 and TRBJ2-5; 7 bases are a match to TRBD2. Germline values: CDR1 SEHNR, CDR2 FQNEAQ (reference sequence). After removal of 2 bases from V and 4 bases from J, the junction contained 7 bases not matched to a gene. This CDR3 is built from 15 residues. The CDR3 loop reads CASSLNGGGLETQYF. CDR3 sequence (DNA): TGTGCCAGCAGCTTAAACGGGGGAGGGTTAGAGACCCAGTACTTC.

V gene TRBV27 combines with J gene TRBJ1-1; no clear D. The CDR3 runs 17 residues. V lost 0 bases, J lost 0 bases, and 14 bases lay in between. Germline CDR1 is MNHEY and CDR2 is SMNVEV (reference sequence). The CDR3 DNA is TGTGCCAGCAGTTTATCGGGCCAGAACCTCTTGAACACTGAAGCTTTCTTT. Translating it yields CASSLSGQNLLNTEAFF.

This chain uses TRBV18 with TRBJ2-1; D unresolved. V lost 0 bases, J lost 4 bases, and 13 bases lay in between. The CDR3 spans 16 residues. Germline V gene sequence: CDR1 KGHSH, CDR2 LQKENI. The CDR3 region is CASSPPTVLLYNEQFF. CDR3 bases: TGTGCCAGCTCACCACCAACGGTCCTCCTTTACAATGAGCAGTTCTTC.

The chain employs TRBV20-1 and TRBJ1-3, with D possibly being TRBD1 (6 bases). CDR3 length: 10 residues. Germline assignment: CDR1 DFQATT and CDR2 SNEGSKA (reference sequence). CDR3 amino acids: CGGLDRTIYF. CDR3 bases: TGCGGGGGGCTGGATCGCACCATATATTTT.

This rearrangement joins TRBV11-2 to TRBJ2-1; D is uncertain. Trimming took 3 bases from V and 0 from J, leaving 9 bases between them. CDR1 and CDR2 (germline): SGHAT, FQNNGV. The CDR3 loop spans 15 amino acids. The CDR3 DNA reads as TGTGCCAGCAGCTTCTCGCTAAGCTCCTACAATGAGCAGTTCTTC. Protein sequence: CASSFSLSSYNEQFF.

The CDR3 DNA sequence: TGTGCCAGCAGCAGATCGGATACGCAGTATTTT. Translation gives CASSRSDTQYF. The chain employs TRBV7-2 and TRBJ2-3, with unresolved D. With 5 bases removed from V and 6 bases from J, the gap between germline ends came to 6 bases. The CDR3 covers 11 residues. Germline CDR1 and CDR2: SGHTA and FQGNSA.

The rearrangement joins TRBV5-4 to TRBJ2-1; a weak D match, TRBD1 (6 bases). Trimming removed 4 bases from V and 3 bases from J, with 17 bases in between. Germline V lookup: CDR1 SGHNT, CDR2 YYREEE (reference sequence). The CDR3 runs to 16 residues. The CDR3 region has the DNA TGTGCCAGCAGCAGAGGACAGATTCAGTTCTACAATGAGCAGTTCTTC. This codes for CASSRGQIQFYNEQFF.

The CDR3 bases are TGTGCCAGTAGTAGGACAGGGAACACTGAAGCTTTCTTT. This codes for CASSRTGNTEAFF. The V and J genes are TRBV19 and TRBJ1-1, with TRBD1 matching 7 bases. Per the germline V gene, CDR1 is LNHDA and CDR2 is SQIVND (reference sequence). V lost 4 bases to trimming and J lost 1 base; unmatched junction nucleotides: 0. CDR3 length equals 13 residues.

The chain links TRBV11-2 to TRBJ1-6; D is uncertain. The V gene lost 0 bases and the J gene lost 7 bases, with 4 bases spanning the gap. Germline CDR1 is SGHAT and CDR2 is FQNNGV. The CDR3 contains 13 residues. CDR3 region: CASSLELNSPLHF. For the CDR3, the DNA is TGTGCCAGCAGCTTAGAGCTAAATTCACCCCTCCACTTT. Together with reference TRBV11-2 and TRBJ1-6, the CDR3 gives the full variable domain: EAGVAQSPRYKIIEKRQSVAFWCNPISGHATLYWYQQILGQGPKLLIQFQNNGVVDDSQLPKDRFSAERLKGVDSTLKIQPAKLEDSAVYLCASSLELNSPLHFGNGTRLTVT.

The chain has TRBV30 and TRBJ1-5; D gene unclear. The CDR3 covers 14 residues. Trimming cost V 1 base and J 5 bases, with 12 bases left between them. The V gene's germline CDR1 is GTSNPN and CDR2 SVGIG (reference sequence). As DNA, the CDR3 is TGTGCCTGGAGTGGGCGGCAGAAATATCAGCCCCAGCATTTT. Amino acids: CAWSGRQKYQPQHF.

This sequence joins TRBV12-3 or TRBV12-4 and TRBJ2-5, with D uncertain. The CDR3 is made up of 13 amino acids. Trimming pared 6 bases from V and 0 bases from J, leaving 8 bases between. The CDR3 bases are TGTGCCAGCAGGGATCCCAACCAAGAGACCCAGTACTTC. This translates into CASRDPNQETQYF.

The V call is TRBV6-5, the J call TRBJ1-4; D gene ambiguous. CDR1 is MNHEY, CDR2 SVGAGI, per germline. V dropped 5 bases and J dropped 2 bases, with 9 bases sitting between them. The CDR3 sequence is 14 residues long. CDR3 DNA sequence: TGTGCCAGCAGTCCGAGCCCTACTAATGAAAAACTGTTTTTT. Residues: CASSPSPTNEKLFF.